The 27 T cell receptor beta chains below all came from one sample that was sequenced in a study of shared clonotypes between healthy human individuals. Profiling relied on immunoSEQ multiplex PCR, and the TCRdb table lists in-frame clones only, not all of them. The sample contains over 850,000 clones, roughly 74% of which appear only once. Source material: memory CD4+ T cells from PBMCs. This sample's subset: CD45RA-negative fraction. The receptors shown here come from a young man in good health. Some clones in this sample may be carry-over from other donors' samples.

J is TRBJ2-2 and V is TRBV6-6; 9 nucleotides align to TRBD2. This CDR3 contains 15 residues. CDR1 and CDR2 from the germline V gene are MNHNY and SVGAGI (reference sequence). Germline trimming cut 10 bases from V and 5 bases from J; bases unmatched to any gene: 11. The CDR3 loop is CAIGGASGATGELFF. In nucleotides, the CDR3 is TGTGCCATCGGGGGCGCTAGCGGGGCGACCGGGGAGCTGTTTTTT.

This clone was observed many times. Other DNA sequences from this sample encode an identical CDR3 as well. This chain connects TRBV12-5 to TRBJ1-1; perhaps TRBD1 as D (5 bases). Germline CDR1 LGHNT, CDR2 FRNRAP. The CDR3 consists of 14 residues. V lost 2 bases and J 4 bases, leaving 11 bases between the germline ends. The CDR3 here is CASGLSGGITEAFF. DNA for the CDR3: TGTGCTAGTGGTTTGTCGGGGGGAATCACTGAAGCTTTCTTT.

As regards this clone: An end of the junction does not agree with germline; a read error may underlie this. The sample contains more than one DNA sequence encoding this CDR3. The chain is built from TRBV30 and TRBJ2-2; TRBD2 is a possible D gene (5 bases). The CDR3 has 13 amino acids. CDR1 and CDR2 from the germline V gene are GTSNPN and SVGIG (reference sequence). CDR3 sequence: CAWSVRATGELFF. The CDR3 DNA follows: TGTGCCTGGAGTGTACGAGCCACCGGGGAGCTATTTTTT.

This clone has a count of ten or more. Written as DNA, the CDR3 is TGTGCCAGCAGCTCCAACATAGGGACGCAAGAGACCCAGTACTTC. Translation: CASSSNIGTQETQYF. The chain employs TRBV7-7 and TRBJ2-5, with D perhaps assigned TRBD1 or TRBD2 (5 bases each). V lost 4 bases to trimming and J lost 2 bases, with 14 bases between them. CDR1 SSHAT and CDR2 FNYEAQ come from the germline V gene (reference sequence). This CDR3 has 15 amino acids.

The chain joins TRBV6-1 to TRBJ1-1; D unclear. CDR3 length: 12 amino acids. Trimming removed 2 bases from V and 6 bases from J, with 7 bases in between. Germline CDR1 MNHNS, CDR2 SASEGT. The CDR3 DNA sequence: TGTGCCAGCAGTGAAAAGGGTTCTGAAGCTTTCTTT. It yields the protein CASSEKGSEAFF.

This clone was observed a handful of times. The chain combines TRBV6-1 with TRBJ2-7; unclear D gene. From germline, CDR1 is MNHNS and CDR2 SASEGT. This CDR3 is built from 15 residues. V was shortened by 11 bases and J by 3 bases, with 23 bases between the two germline ends. The CDR3 coding sequence is TGTGCCTGCTCAGGAAAGACGGATTCTCGCTACGAGCAGTACTTC. Its protein product is CACSGKTDSRYEQYF.

This clone has a single count. The chain employs TRBV28 and TRBJ2-7; 12 bases map to TRBD2. From germline, CDR1 is MDHEN and CDR2 SYDVKM. The CDR3 consists of 15 residues. Losses at the gene ends were 5 bases for V and 4 bases for J; bases not matched to a gene: 6. The CDR3 DNA reads as TGTGCCAGCAGTACGCGGACTAGCGGGGAGTACGAGCAGTACTTC. Residues: CASSTRTSGEYEQYF. Full variable domain (remainder filled in from reference TRBV28 and TRBJ2-7): DVKVTQSSRYLVKRTGEKVFLECVQDMDHENMFWYRQDPGLGLRLIYFSYDVKMKEKGDIPEGYSVSREKKERFSLILESASTNQTSMYLCASSTRTSGEYEQYFGPGTRLTVT.

The chain links TRBV5-1 to TRBJ1-2; no definite D call. CDR3 length equals 12 residues. In germline, CDR1 is SGHRS, CDR2 YFSETQ. Trimming left V 5 bases short and J 3 bases short, with 8 bases between. For the CDR3, the DNA is TGCGCCAGCAGTGAGACCGACTATGGCTACACCTTC. This translates into CASSETDYGYTF.

In this sample, this clone turned up once. The chain recombines TRBV6-6 with TRBJ1-5; D is undetermined. CDR3 length: 12 residues. Trimming removed 6 bases from V and 4 bases from J, with 7 bases in between. Germline V gives CDR1 MNHNY, CDR2 SVGAGI (reference sequence). The CDR3 here is CASRPANQPQHF. CDR3 in DNA: TGTGCCAGCAGACCGGCAAATCAGCCCCAGCATTTT.

This sequence joins TRBV5-1 and TRBJ1-2, with D perhaps matching TRBD1 (5 bases). There are 16 residues in the CDR3. V lost 4 bases and J lost 7, with 23 bases in between. Germline V gene lookup returns CDR1 SGHRS and CDR2 YFSETQ. The CDR3 DNA follows: TGCGCCAGCAGCCCAAGGCCGCCTCAGGGTACGAGTGGCTACACCTTC. This gives the protein CASSPRPPQGTSGYTF.

The V gene is TRBV5-1, the J gene TRBJ1-4; D possibly corresponds to TRBD1 (5 bases). The germline V gene has CDR1 SGHRS and CDR2 YFSETQ. V was trimmed by 7 bases and J by 8 bases, leaving 18 bases between them. The CDR3 extends over 14 amino acids. The CDR3 loop reads CASSIGTGREKLFF. The CDR3 DNA reads TGCGCCAGCTCAATAGGGACGGGCAGGGAAAAACTGTTTTTT. Together with reference TRBV5-1 and TRBJ1-4, the CDR3 gives the full variable domain: KAGVTQTPRYLIKTRGQQVTLSCSPISGHRSVSWYQQTPGQGLQFLFEYFSETQRNKGNFPGRFSGRQFSNSRSEMNVSTLELGDSALYLCASSIGTGREKLFFGSGTQLSVL.

The chain uses TRBV11-2 and TRBJ2-3, with 12 bases aligning to TRBD2. Germline V gives CDR1 SGHAT, CDR2 FQNNGV. The CDR3 spans 16 residues. Losses at the gene ends were 6 bases for V and 2 bases for J; bases not matched to a gene: 6. The CDR3 reads CASSQTSGSPTDTQYF. The CDR3 region has the DNA TGTGCCAGCAGTCAGACTAGCGGGAGTCCCACAGATACGCAGTATTTT.

J is TRBJ2-7 and V is TRBV2; D is perhaps TRBD2 (6 bases). The CDR3 is 15 residues long. Between the trimmed V and J ends, which lost 4 bases and 2 bases, there was a span of 15 bases. Germline-derived CDR1 and CDR2 are SNHLY and FYNNEI. The chain's CDR3 is CASSARDATTYEQYF. The CDR3 DNA follows: TGTGCCAGCAGTGCGCGGGACGCAACTACCTACGAGCAGTACTTC.

This chain connects TRBV7-8 to TRBJ2-3; 7 nucleotides agree with TRBD2. Germline V gene sequence: CDR1 SGHVS, CDR2 FQNEAQ. The CDR3 loop spans 15 amino acids. J gave up 4 bases and V 5 bases, and 9 bases lay outside the gene matches. CDR3 nucleotide sequence: TGTGCCAGCAGCCGCCGGGGGGAGGCCTCAGATACGCAGTATTTT. Protein sequence: CASSRRGEASDTQYF.

The chain carries TRBV6-5 and TRBJ2-3; weak D call: TRBD2 (6 bases). From germline, CDR1 is MNHEY and CDR2 SVGAGI. The CDR3 totals 14 residues. V gave up 5 bases and J gave up 1 base, with 10 bases separating them. CDR3 sequence: CASSGGDRTDTQYF. CDR3 bases: TGTGCCAGCAGTGGCGGGGATCGCACAGATACGCAGTATTTT.

This clone was seen a single time. V usage is TRBV10-3 and J usage is TRBJ1-1; perhaps TRBD1 as D (6 bases). Germline loops: CDR1 ENHRY, CDR2 SYGVKD. V gave up 2 bases and J gave up 4 bases, with 20 bases separating them. This CDR3 region has 17 residues. The CDR3 sequence: CAISEAQGRAGITEAFF. The CDR3, as DNA: TGTGCCATCAGTGAGGCGCAGGGGCGCGCGGGAATCACTGAAGCTTTCTTT.

The chain carries TRBV29-1 and TRBJ2-3; D may be TRBD1 (6 bases). The V gene's germline CDR1 is SQVTM and CDR2 ANQGSEA. The CDR3 consists of 16 residues. The V gene lost 5 bases and the J gene lost 2 bases, with 20 bases spanning the gap. This CDR3 is CSVLGLPGTNTDTQYF. The CDR3, as DNA: TGCAGCGTTTTAGGTCTTCCAGGGACAAACACAGATACGCAGTATTTT.

The CDR3 coding sequence is TGTGCCAGCAGCCCCGGTCGTCGGGGGGCTGCCACTGAAGCTTTCTTT. Protein sequence: CASSPGRRGAATEAFF. The V call is TRBV7-2, the J call TRBJ1-1; D may be TRBD1 (6 bases). The germline V gene has CDR1 SGHTA and CDR2 FQGNSA. The length of the CDR3 is 16 residues. V was cut by 5 bases and J by 4 bases, with 20 bases left in between.

At least ten counts were recorded for this clone. The rearrangement links TRBV7-6 to TRBJ1-2, with D uncertain. V was shortened by 2 bases and J by 8 bases, with 12 bases between the two germline ends. CDR3 length: 13 residues. Per germline, CDR1 SGHVS and CDR2 FNYEAQ. Here the CDR3 reads CASSLFGERGYTF. The CDR3 bases are TGTGCCAGCAGCTTATTCGGGGAACGCGGCTACACCTTC.

This clone was seen a handful of times. The rearrangement links TRBV19 to TRBJ2-1, with 7 bases that match TRBD2. Trimming took 5 bases from V and 3 from J; bases not matched to a gene: 4. CDR1 and CDR2 from the germline V gene are LNHDA and SQIVND (reference sequence). The CDR3 covers 14 residues. This CDR3 reads CASSPGLGYNEQFF. For the CDR3, the DNA is TGTGCCAGTAGTCCCGGACTAGGCTACAATGAGCAGTTCTTC.

The rearrangement joins TRBV28 to TRBJ1-5; a weak D match, TRBD1 (5 bases). The CDR3 spans 15 residues. Trimming pared 4 bases from V and 6 bases from J, leaving 16 bases between. In germline, CDR1 is MDHEN, CDR2 SYDVKM. The CDR3 reads CASSSPVGDFQPQHF. The CDR3 region has the DNA TGTGCCAGCAGTTCGCCAGTGGGGGATTTTCAGCCCCAGCATTTT. Variable domain in full (rest from reference TRBV28 and TRBJ1-5): DVKVTQSSRYLVKRTGEKVFLECVQDMDHENMFWYRQDPGLGLRLIYFSYDVKMKEKGDIPEGYSVSREKKERFSLILESASTNQTSMYLCASSSPVGDFQPQHFGDGTRLSIL.

The J gene is TRBJ2-1, the V gene TRBV9; 10 nucleotides line up with TRBD2. The CDR3 length is 15 residues. The germline CDR1 and CDR2 sequences are SGDLS and YYNGEE. The ends lost 2 bases at V and 6 bases at J; junction bases unmatched: 5. This chain's CDR3 is CASSVGTSVFNEQFF. The CDR3 region has the DNA TGTGCCAGCAGCGTCGGGACTAGCGTTTTCAATGAGCAGTTCTTC.

The chain is built from TRBV6-6 and TRBJ2-2; TRBD2 might be the D (7 bases). The ends were cut back, 6 bases at V and 6 bases at J, with 14 bases in the middle. CDR1 is MNHNY and CDR2 is SVGAGI in the germline V gene (reference sequence). The CDR3 spans 14 residues. DNA for the CDR3: TGTGCCAGCAGGGCACAGGGAGGGGCCGGGGAGCTGTTTTTT. It yields the protein CASRAQGGAGELFF.

This chain joins TRBV6-5 and TRBJ1-1; D is possibly TRBD1 (5 bases). Germline CDR1 and CDR2: MNHEY and SVGAGI. The CDR3 is 13 residues long. V was trimmed by 6 bases and J by 7 bases, leaving 15 bases between them. In nucleotides, the CDR3 is TGTGCCAGCAGGCCCCCGGGGGGTGGTGAAGCTTTCTTT. This codes for CASRPPGGGEAFF.

The CDR3 region has the DNA TGTGCCAGCAGTCTCCTACGGGACAGCGGTCACACCTTC. It yields the protein CASSLLRDSGHTF. The chain is built from TRBV27 and TRBJ1-2; 7 nucleotides line up with TRBD1. With 5 bases clipped from V and 12 bases from J, the junction kept 12 bases outside the gene matches. CDR1 and CDR2 from the germline V gene are MNHEY and SMNVEV (reference sequence). The CDR3 length is 13 residues.

V usage is TRBV11-2 and J usage is TRBJ1-1; D possibly corresponds to TRBD1 (5 bases). CDR1 is SGHAT and CDR2 is FQNNGV in the germline V gene. This CDR3 is built from 14 residues. Deletions cut 5 bases from V and 2 bases from J, with 12 bases between. The CDR3 loop reads CASSPGGGNTEAFF. For the CDR3, the DNA is TGTGCCAGCAGCCCCGGGGGGGGTAACACTGAAGCTTTCTTT. Full variable domain (missing parts from reference TRBV11-2 and TRBJ1-1): EAGVAQSPRYKIIEKRQSVAFWCNPISGHATLYWYQQILGQGPKLLIQFQNNGVVDDSQLPKDRFSAERLKGVDSTLKIQPAKLEDSAVYLCASSPGGGNTEAFFGQGTRLTVV.

This chain joins TRBV28 and TRBJ1-1; 7 positions agree with TRBD1. Germline V gene data show CDR1 as MDHEN and CDR2 as SYDVKM. After removal of 6 bases from V and 1 base from J, the junction contained 5 bases not matched to a gene. This CDR3 has 14 amino acids. The CDR3 sequence: CASRVGTANTEAFF. CDR3 sequence (DNA): TGTGCCAGCAGGGTGGGGACAGCGAACACTGAAGCTTTCTTT.